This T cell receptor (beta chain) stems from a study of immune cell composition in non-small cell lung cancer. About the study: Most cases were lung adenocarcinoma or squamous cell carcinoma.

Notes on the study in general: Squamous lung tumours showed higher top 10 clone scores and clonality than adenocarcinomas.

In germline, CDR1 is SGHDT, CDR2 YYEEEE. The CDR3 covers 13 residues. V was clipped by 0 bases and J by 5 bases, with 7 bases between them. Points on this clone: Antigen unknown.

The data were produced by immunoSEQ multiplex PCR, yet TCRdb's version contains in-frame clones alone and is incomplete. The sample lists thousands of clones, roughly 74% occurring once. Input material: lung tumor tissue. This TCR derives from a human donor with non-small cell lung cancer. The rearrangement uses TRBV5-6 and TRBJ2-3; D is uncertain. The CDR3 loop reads CASSLGGRDTQYF. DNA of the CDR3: TGTGCCAGCAGCTTGGGTGGTAGAGATACGCAGTATTTT.